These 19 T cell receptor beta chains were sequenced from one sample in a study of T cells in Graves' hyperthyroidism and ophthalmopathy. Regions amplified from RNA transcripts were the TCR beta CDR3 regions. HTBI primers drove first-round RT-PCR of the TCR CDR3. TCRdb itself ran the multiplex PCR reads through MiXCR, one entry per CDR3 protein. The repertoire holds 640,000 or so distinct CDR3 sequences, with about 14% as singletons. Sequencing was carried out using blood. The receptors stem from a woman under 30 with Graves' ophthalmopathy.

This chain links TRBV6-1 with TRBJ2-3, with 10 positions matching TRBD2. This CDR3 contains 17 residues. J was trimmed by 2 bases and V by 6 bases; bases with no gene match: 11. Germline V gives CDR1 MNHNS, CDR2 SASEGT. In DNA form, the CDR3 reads TGTGCCAGCAGGCACACCGGGACTAGCGACGTCACAGATACGCAGTATTTT. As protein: CASRHTGTSDVTDTQYF.

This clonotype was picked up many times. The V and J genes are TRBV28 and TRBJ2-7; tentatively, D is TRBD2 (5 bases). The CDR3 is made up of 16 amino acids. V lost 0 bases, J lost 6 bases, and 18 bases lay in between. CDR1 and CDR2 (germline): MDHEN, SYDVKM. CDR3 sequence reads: CASSLWAGLRVSEQYF. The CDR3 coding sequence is TGTGCCAGCAGTTTATGGGCGGGCTTGAGGGTTTCCGAGCAGTACTTC.

The CDR3: CASSVGPGRVNIQYF. Written as DNA, the CDR3 is TGTGCCAGCAGCGTAGGTCCCGGGAGGGTAAACATTCAGTACTTC. The chain uses TRBV9 and TRBJ2-4, with TRBD2 matching 8 bases. Trimming at V came to 0 bases and at J to 6 bases, leaving 5 bases not matched to a gene. The CDR3 contains 15 residues. CDR1 and CDR2 from the germline V gene are SGDLS and YYNGEE.

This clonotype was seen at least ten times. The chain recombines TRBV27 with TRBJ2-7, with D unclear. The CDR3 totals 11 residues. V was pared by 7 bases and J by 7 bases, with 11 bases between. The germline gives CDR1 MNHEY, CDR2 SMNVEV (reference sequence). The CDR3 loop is CASKGSSEQYF. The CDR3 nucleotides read TGTGCCAGCAAAGGGTCATCTGAGCAGTACTTC.

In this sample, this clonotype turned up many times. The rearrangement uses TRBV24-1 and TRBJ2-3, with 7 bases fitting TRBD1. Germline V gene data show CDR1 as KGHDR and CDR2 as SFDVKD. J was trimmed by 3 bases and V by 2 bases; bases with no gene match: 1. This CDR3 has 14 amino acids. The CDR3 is CATSDWGQTDTQYF. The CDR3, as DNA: TGTGCCACCAGTGATTGGGGACAGACAGATACGCAGTATTTT.

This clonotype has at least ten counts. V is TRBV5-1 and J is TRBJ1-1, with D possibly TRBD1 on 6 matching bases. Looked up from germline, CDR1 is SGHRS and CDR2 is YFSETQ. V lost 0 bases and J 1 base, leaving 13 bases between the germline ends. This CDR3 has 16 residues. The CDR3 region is CASSLGPQGWNTEAFF. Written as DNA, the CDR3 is TGCGCCAGCAGCTTGGGCCCCCAGGGGTGGAACACTGAAGCTTTCTTT.

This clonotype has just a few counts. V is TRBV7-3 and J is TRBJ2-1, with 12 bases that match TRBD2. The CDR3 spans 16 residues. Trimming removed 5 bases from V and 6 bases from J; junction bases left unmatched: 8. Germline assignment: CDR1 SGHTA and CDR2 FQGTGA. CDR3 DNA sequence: TGTGCCAGCAGCAACCCACTAGCGGGAGGTTTCAATGAGCAGTTCTTC. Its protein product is CASSNPLAGGFNEQFF.

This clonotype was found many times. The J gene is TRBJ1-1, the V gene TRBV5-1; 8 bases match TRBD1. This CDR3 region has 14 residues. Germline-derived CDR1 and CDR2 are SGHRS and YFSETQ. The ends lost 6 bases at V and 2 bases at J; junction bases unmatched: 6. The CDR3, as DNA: TGCGCCAGCACCTCGGGACAGGAAAACACTGAAGCTTTCTTT. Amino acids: CASTSGQENTEAFF.

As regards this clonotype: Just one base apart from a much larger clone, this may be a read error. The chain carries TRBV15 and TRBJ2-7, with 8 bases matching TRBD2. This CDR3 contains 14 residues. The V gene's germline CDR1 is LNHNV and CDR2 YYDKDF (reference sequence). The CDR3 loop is CATSRARGGHERYF. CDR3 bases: TGTGCCACCAGCAGAGCCCGGGGGGGCCACGAGCGGTACTTC. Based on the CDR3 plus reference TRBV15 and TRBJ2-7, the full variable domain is DAMVIQNPRYQVTQFGKPVTLSCSQTLNHNVMYWYQQKSSQAPKLLFHYYDKDFNNEADTPDNFQSRRPNTSFCFLDIRSPGLGDTAMYLCATSRARGGHERYFGPGTRLTVT.

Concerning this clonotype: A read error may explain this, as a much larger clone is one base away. The CDR3 DNA follows: TGTGCCAGCAGCTCAGTGACAGTAATGAACACTGAAGCTTTCTTT. Translating it yields CASSSVTVMNTEAFF. The chain links TRBV7-9 to TRBJ1-1, with TRBD1 as a possible D gene (5 bases). The CDR3 contains 15 residues. The V end was cut by 4 bases, the J end by 0 bases, with 12 bases between. The germline CDR1 and CDR2 sequences are SEHNR and FQNEAQ (reference sequence).

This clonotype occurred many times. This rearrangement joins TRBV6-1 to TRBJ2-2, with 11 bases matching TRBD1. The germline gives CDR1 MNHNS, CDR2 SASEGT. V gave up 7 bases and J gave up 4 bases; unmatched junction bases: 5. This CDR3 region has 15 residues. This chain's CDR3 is CASTPGQGVTGELFF. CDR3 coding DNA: TGTGCCAGCACACCGGGACAGGGGGTCACCGGGGAGCTGTTTTTT.

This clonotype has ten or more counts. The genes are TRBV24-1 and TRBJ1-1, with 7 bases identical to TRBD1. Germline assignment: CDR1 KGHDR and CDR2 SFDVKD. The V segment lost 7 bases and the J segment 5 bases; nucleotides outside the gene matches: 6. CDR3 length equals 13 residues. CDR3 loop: CATRPQGGTEAFF. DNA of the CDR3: TGTGCCACCAGGCCCCAGGGGGGGACTGAAGCTTTCTTT.

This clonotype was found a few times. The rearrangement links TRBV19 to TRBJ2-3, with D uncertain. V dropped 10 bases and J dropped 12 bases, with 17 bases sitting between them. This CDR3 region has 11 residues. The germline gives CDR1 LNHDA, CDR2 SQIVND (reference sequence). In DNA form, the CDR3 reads TGTGCCACCCGGTTGTTAGAAATCCAGTATTTT. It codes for CATRLLEIQYF.

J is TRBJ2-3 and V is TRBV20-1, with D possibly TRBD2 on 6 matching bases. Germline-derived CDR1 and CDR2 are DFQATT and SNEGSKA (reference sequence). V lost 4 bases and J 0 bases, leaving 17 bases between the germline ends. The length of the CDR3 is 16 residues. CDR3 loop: CSATSWEVSSTDTQYF. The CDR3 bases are TGCAGTGCTACCTCCTGGGAGGTCTCTAGCACAGATACGCAGTATTTT.

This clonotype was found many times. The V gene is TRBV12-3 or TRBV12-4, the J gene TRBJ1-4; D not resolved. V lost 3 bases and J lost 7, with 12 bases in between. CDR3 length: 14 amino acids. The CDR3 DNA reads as TGTGCCAGCAGTTTTTCGCAGGTCGGTGAAAAACTGTTTTTT. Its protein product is CASSFSQVGEKLFF.

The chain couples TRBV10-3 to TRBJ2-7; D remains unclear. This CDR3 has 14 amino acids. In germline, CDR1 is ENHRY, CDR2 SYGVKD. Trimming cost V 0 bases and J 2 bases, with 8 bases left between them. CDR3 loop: CAISESAVAYEQYF. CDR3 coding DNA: TGTGCCATCAGTGAGTCGGCAGTAGCCTACGAGCAGTACTTC.

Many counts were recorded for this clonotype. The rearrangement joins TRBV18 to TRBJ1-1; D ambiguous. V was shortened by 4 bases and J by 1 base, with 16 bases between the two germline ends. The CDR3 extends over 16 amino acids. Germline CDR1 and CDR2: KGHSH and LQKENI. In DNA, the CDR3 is TGTGCCAGCTCACTACGGGCCTATGGAGGGAACACTGAAGCTTTCTTT. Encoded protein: CASSLRAYGGNTEAFF.

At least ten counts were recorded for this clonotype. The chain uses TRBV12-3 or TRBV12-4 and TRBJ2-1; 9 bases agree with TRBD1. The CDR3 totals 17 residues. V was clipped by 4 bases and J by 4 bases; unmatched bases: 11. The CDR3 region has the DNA TGTGCCAGCAGTTCCCAACAGGGGGCGCTTGGATACAATGAGCAGTTCTTC. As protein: CASSSQQGALGYNEQFF.

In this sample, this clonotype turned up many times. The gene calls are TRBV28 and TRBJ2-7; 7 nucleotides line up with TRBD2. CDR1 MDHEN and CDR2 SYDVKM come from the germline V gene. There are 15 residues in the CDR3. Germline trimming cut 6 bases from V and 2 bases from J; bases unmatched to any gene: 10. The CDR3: CASRVGTGGAYEQYF. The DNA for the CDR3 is TGTGCCAGCAGGGTCGGGACGGGGGGAGCCTACGAGCAGTACTTC. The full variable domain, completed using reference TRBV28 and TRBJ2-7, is DVKVTQSSRYLVKRTGEKVFLECVQDMDHENMFWYRQDPGLGLRLIYFSYDVKMKEKGDIPEGYSVSREKKERFSLILESASTNQTSMYLCASRVGTGGAYEQYFGPGTRLTVT.